A single T cell receptor (beta chain) is shown here with its context. Its cognate antigen has yet to be identified. Base qualities are not recorded, but no much larger clone differs from it by a single base. TCR cDNA was synthesized by 5'RACE template switching, through which a universal primer site and unique molecular identifiers were introduced. Priming of cDNA synthesis was performed from both the TCR alpha and TCR beta constant segments. Library amplification used two PCR steps, and the second PCR step added sample barcodes and sequencing adapters. Sequencing of libraries was done on Illumina HiSeq 2500 (2x100 bp) or NovaSeq (2x150 bp). In the paper's pipeline: MIGEC was used to demultiplex reads and collapse the reads into UMI consensus sequences, and MiXCR was used for V(D)J alignment. Using edgeR on replicate PBMC samples, clonotypes were called vaccine-responding if FDR was below 0.01 and the log2 fold change was above 5 up to day 15. Each bulk clonotype was labeled CD4 or CD8 based on which sequenced repertoire, CD4 or CD8, contained the clonotype at higher abundance. TCRdb cleaned the public reads at Q25 with fastp, built clones with MiXCR and kept in-frame beta chains. One record per CDR3 amino acid sequence lists the most common genes and DNA. Here the V and J calls rest on TCRdb's processing, not on the authors' analysis. For this sample the table gives 150,000 to 200,000 distinct CDR3 sequences, of which roughly 6.2% were detected only once. Of the sample, roughly 3% is held by the ten largest clones.

This sample was included in a study of T cells after yellow fever vaccination (dated by TCRdb to between 2017 and 2020). Describing the broader study: Libraries from fractions with low cell numbers were prepared with the SMART-Seq v4 Ultra Low Input RNA kit. Bulk TCR alpha and beta repertoires were sequenced longitudinally to track T-cell clones before and after primary and booster YFV17D yellow fever vaccination. The cohort comprised two healthy male donors, one aged 18 to 30 and one aged 30 to 39 years. Blood samples were taken at several timepoints before and after primary and secondary immunization, and bulk PBMC replicates and cell subsets were isolated. General conclusions and limits of the study: FACS-sorted repertoires could contain abundant contaminating clonotypes from the bulk population, so computational filtering was required. Because the study included only a couple of donors, the extent to which the findings can be generalized is limited. The secondary T-cell response was found to be weaker but faster than the primary response, with a peak reached on day 5 rather than on day 15. A small share of clonotypes occurred in both CD4 and CD8 compartments, likely arising from convergent recombination. After the booster, most clones that had expanded after primary vaccination were detected again (about 97% of CD4 and around 88% of CD8), suggesting broad maintenance of memory.

What this sample's treatment or condition label stands for: live attenuated yellow fever vaccine strain. A standard Ficoll-Paque protocol was used to isolate PBMCs from peripheral blood. Dynabeads CD4 and CD8 positive selection kits were used to isolate CD4 and CD8 T-cell fractions. TriZol was used to extract RNA from bulk PBMCs, from CD4 and CD8 fractions, and from dextramer-positive and dextramer-negative fractions. The sample here was CD4+ T cells sorted from PBMCs, taken on the day of the first yellow fever vaccination. The receptor comes from a man aged 18 to 30 who received the YFV17D yellow fever vaccine.

The sequenced DNA: TGTGCCAGCAGTTTATCGACTGCCGGGGAGCAGTACTTC. Translated, it reads CASSLSTAGEQYF. Here the chain combines TRBV27 and TRBJ2-7, with the D gene uncertain. The germline V gene (reference sequence) sets CDR1 to MNHEY and CDR2 to SMNVEV. CDR3 length: 13 amino acids, cysteine to phenylalanine. CDR3 DNA is the only sequence kept; it has 39 bases, read in frame from the first base. V lost 0 bases and J lost 7 bases; the stretch between them is 10 bases long.